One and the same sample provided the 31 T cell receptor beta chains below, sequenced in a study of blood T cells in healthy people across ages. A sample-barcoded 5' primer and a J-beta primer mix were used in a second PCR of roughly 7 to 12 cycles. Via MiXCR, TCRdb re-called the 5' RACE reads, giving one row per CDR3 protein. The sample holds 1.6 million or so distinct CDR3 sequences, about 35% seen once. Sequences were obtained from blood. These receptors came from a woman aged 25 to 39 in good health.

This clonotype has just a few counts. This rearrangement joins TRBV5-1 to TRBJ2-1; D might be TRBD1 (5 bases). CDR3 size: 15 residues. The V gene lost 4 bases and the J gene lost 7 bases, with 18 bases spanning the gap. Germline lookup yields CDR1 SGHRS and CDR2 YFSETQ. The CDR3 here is CASSPLDTGNNEQFF. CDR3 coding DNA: TGCGCCAGCAGCCCGTTGGACACGGGTAATAATGAGCAGTTCTTC.

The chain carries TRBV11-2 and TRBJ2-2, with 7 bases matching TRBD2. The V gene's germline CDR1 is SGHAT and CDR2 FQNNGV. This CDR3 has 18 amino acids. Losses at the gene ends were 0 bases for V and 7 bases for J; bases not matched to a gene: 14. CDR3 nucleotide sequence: TGTGCCAGCAGCTTAGAAGGGAGCGGGGCCACTTCAATCGGGGAGCTGTTTTTT. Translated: CASSLEGSGATSIGELFF.

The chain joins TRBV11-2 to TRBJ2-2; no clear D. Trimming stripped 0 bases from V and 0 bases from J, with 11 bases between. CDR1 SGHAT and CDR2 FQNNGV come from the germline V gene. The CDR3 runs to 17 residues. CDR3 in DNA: TGTGCCAGCAGCTTAGATTGGGCCGCGACGAACACCGGGGAGCTGTTTTTT. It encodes CASSLDWAATNTGELFF.

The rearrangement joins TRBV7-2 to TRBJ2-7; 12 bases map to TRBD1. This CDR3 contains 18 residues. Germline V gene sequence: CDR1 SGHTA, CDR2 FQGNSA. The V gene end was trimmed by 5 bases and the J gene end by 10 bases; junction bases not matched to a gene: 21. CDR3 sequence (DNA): TGTGCCAGCAGCCCCTCGGGACAGGGGGCCCTGCTGCAAAGGAACCAGTACTTC. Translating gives CASSPSGQGALLQRNQYF.

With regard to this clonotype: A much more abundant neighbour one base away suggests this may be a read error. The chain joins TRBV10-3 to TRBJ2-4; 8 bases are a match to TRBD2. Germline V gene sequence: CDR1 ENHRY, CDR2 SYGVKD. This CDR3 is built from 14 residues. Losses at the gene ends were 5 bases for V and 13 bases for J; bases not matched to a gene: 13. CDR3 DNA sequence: TGTGCCATCAGTCCACTAGCGGAAACCTACAAGCAGTACTTC. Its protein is CAISPLAETYKQYF.

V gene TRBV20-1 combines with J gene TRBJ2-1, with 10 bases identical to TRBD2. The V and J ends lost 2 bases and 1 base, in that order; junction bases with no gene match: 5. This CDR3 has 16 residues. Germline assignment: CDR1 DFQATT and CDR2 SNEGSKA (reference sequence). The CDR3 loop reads CSARSIAGGSYNEQFF. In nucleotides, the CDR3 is TGCAGTGCTAGATCTATAGCGGGGGGTTCCTACAATGAGCAGTTCTTC.

The chain's CDR3 is CASSEASVWGPQYF. In DNA form, the CDR3 reads TGTGCCAGCAGTGAAGCATCGGTCTGGGGACCCCAGTACTTC. The chain links TRBV2 to TRBJ2-5; D may correspond to TRBD1 or TRBD2 (5 bases each). The germline CDR1 and CDR2 sequences are SNHLY and FYNNEI. The CDR3 covers 14 residues. Trimming took off 0 bases at V and 9 bases at J, with 14 bases between the two ends. The whole variable domain, filled in from reference TRBV2 and TRBJ2-5, reads EPEVTQTPSHQVTQMGQEVILRCVPISNHLYFYWYRQILGQKVEFLVSFYNNEISEKSEIFDDQFSVERPDGSNFTLKIRSTKLEDSAMYFCASSEASVWGPQYFGPGTRLLVL.

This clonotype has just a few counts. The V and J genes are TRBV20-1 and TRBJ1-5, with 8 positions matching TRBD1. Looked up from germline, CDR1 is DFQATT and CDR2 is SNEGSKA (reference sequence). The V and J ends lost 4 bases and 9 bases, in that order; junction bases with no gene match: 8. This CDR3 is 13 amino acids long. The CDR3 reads CSATTGGLRPQHF. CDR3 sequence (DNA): TGCAGTGCTACTACAGGGGGTCTCAGGCCCCAGCATTTT.

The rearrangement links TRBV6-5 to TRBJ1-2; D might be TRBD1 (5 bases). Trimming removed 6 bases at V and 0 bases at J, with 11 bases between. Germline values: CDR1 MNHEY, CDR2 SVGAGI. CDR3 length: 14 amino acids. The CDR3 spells CASSSDSANYGYTF. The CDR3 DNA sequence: TGTGCCAGCAGCTCCGACAGCGCTAACTATGGCTACACCTTC.

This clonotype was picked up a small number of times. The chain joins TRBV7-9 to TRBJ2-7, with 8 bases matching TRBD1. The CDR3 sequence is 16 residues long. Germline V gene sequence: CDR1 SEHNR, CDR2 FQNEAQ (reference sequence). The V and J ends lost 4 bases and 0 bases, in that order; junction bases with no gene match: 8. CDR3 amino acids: CASSSPGTGISYEQYF. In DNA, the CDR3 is TGTGCCAGCAGCTCCCCCGGGACAGGAATCTCCTACGAGCAGTACTTC.

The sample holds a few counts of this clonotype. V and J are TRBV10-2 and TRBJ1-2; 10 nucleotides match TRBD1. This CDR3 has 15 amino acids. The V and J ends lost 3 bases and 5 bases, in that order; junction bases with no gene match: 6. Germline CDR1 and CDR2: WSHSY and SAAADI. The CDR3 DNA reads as TGCGCCAGCAGTGATAGGACAGGGGGATCTTATGGCTACACCTTC. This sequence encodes CASSDRTGGSYGYTF.

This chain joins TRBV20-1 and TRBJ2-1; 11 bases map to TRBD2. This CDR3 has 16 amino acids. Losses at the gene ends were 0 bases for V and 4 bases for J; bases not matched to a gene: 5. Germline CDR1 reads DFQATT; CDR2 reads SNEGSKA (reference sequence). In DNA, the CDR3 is TGCAGTGCTAGAGACTTGACTAGCGGGGTTTACAATGAGCAGTTCTTC. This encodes CSARDLTSGVYNEQFF.

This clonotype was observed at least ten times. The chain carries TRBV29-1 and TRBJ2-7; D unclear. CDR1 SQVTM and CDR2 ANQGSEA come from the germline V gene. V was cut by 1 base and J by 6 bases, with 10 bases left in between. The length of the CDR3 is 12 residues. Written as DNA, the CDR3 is TGCAGCGTTGAAGGTAGGATTGGCGAGCAGTACTTC. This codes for CSVEGRIGEQYF.

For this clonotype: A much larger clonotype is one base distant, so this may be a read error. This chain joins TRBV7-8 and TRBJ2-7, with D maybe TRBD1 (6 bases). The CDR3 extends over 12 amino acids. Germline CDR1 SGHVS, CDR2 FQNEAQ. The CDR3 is CAGSQTGYEQYF. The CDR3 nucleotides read TGTGCCGGCAGCCAAACAGGGTACGAGCAGTACTTC.

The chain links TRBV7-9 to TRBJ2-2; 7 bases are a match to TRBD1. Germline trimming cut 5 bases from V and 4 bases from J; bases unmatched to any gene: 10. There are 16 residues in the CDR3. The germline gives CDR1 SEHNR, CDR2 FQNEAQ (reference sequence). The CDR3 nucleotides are TGTGCCAGCAGCCCCCCGACAGGGCCGGCCACCGGGGAGCTGTTTTTT. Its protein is CASSPPTGPATGELFF.

Here the CDR3 reads CSARIGGRGLEKLFF. The CDR3, as DNA: TGCAGTGCTCGAATAGGGGGCAGGGGGCTTGAAAAACTGTTTTTT. The chain joins TRBV20-1 to TRBJ1-4; the match to TRBD1 covers 8 bases. V was pared by 5 bases and J by 7 bases, with 12 bases of the junction left unmatched. The CDR3 has 15 residues. CDR1 and CDR2 (germline): DFQATT, SNEGSKA (reference sequence).

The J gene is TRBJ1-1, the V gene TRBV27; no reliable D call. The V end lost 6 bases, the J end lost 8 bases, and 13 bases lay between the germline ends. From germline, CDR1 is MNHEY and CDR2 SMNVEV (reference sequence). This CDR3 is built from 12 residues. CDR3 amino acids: CASRIGQVEAFF. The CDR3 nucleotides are TGTGCCAGCAGAATTGGGCAGGTCGAAGCTTTCTTT.

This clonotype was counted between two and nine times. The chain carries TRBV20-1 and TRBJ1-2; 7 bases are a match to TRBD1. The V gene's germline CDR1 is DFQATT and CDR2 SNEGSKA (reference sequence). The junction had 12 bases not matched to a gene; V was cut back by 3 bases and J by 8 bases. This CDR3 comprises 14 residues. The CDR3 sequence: CSARATGLGRGYTF. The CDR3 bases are TGCAGTGCTAGGGCGACAGGGCTAGGTAGAGGCTACACCTTC.

For the CDR3, the DNA is TGTGCCAGCAGCGTACCAGGGACGACAAACTACGAGCAGTACTTC. It is translated as CASSVPGTTNYEQYF. The chain uses TRBV9 and TRBJ2-5; D possibly uses TRBD1 or TRBD2 (5 bases each). The DNA matches TRBJ2-7 better at its end, which makes the J call doubtful. The CDR3 has 15 residues. Germline loops: CDR1 SGDLS, CDR2 YYNGEE.

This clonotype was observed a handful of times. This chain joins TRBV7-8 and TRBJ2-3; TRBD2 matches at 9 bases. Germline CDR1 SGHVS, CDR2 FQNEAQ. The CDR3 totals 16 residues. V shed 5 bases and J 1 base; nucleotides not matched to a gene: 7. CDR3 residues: CASSTPWTSGTDTQYF. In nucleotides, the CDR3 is TGTGCCAGCAGCACTCCCTGGACTAGCGGCACAGATACGCAGTATTTT.

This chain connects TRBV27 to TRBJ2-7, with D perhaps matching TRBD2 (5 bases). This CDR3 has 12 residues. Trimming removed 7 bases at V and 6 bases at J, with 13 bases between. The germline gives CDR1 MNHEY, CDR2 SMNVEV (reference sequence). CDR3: CASTGGYGEQYF. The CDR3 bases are TGTGCCAGCACCGGAGGTTACGGCGAGCAGTACTTC.

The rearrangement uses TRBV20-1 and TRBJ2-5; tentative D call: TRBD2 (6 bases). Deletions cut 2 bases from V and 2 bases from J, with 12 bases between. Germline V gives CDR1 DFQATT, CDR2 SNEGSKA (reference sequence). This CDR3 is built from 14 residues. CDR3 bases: TGCAGTGCTAGATTCTTAGGGAGGCAAGAGACCCAGTACTTC. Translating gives CSARFLGRQETQYF.

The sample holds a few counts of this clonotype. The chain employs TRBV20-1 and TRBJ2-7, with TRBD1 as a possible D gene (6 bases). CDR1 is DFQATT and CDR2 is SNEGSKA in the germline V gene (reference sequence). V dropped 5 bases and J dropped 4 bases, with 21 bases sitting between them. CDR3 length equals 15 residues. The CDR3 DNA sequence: TGCAGTGCTGGATTACACAGGGCGACTGTGTACGAGCAGTACTTC. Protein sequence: CSAGLHRATVYEQYF.

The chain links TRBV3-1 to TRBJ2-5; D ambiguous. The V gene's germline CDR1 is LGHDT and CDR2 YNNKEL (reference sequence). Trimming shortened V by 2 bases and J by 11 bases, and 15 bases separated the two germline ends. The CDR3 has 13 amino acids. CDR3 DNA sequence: TGTGCCAGCAGCCAACCTGGAGCCTCGGAGCAGTACTTC. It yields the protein CASSQPGASEQYF.

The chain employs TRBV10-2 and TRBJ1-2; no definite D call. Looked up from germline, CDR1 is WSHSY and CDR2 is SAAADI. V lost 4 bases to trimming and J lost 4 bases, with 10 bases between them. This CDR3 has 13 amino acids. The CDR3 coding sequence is TGCGCCAGCAGTGGCGGAGGCCCCTATGGCTACACCTTC. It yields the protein CASSGGGPYGYTF.

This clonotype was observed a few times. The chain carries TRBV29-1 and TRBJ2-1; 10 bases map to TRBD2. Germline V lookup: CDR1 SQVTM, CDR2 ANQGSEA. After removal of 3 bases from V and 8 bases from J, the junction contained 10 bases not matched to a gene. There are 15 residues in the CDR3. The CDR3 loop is CSVESTSGLTDEQFF. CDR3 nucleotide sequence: TGCAGCGTTGAGTCGACTAGCGGGCTTACCGATGAGCAGTTCTTC.

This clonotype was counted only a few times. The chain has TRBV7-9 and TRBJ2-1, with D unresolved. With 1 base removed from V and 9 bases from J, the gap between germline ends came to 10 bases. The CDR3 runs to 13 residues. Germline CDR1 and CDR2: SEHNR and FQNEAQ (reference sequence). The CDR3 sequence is CASSLGASLEQFF. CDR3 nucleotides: TGTGCCAGCAGCTTAGGGGCCTCCCTTGAGCAGTTCTTC.

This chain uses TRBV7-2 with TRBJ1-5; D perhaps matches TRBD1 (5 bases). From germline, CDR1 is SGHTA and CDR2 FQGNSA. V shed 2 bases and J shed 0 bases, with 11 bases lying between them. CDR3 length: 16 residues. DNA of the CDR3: TGTGCCAGCAGCTTAACCGGGACTGATAGCAATCAGCCCCAGCATTTT. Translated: CASSLTGTDSNQPQHF.

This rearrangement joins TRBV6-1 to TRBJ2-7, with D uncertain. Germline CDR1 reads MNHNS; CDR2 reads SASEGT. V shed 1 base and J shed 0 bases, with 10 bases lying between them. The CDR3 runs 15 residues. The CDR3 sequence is CASSEGLPSSYEQYF. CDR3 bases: TGTGCCAGCAGTGAAGGGCTACCGAGCTCCTACGAGCAGTACTTC.

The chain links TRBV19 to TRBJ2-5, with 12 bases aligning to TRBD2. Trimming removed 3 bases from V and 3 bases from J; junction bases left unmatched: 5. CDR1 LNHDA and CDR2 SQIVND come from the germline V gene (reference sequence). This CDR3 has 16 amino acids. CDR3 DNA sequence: TGTGCCAGTAGTATCGGACTAGCGGGAATAGAAGAGACCCAGTACTTC. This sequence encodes CASSIGLAGIEETQYF.

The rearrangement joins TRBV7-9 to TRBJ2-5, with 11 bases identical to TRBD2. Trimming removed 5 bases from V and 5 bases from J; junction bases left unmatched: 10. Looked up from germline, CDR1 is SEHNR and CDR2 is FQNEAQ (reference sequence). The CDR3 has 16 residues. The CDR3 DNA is TGTGCCAGCAGCCGGCTAGCGGGGGGTGTCGTGGAGACCCAGTACTTC. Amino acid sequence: CASSRLAGGVVETQYF.